The clone carrying this TCR beta chain has ten or more counts. Its antigen is as yet unknown. This may stem from a read error, because a much larger clone lies one nucleotide away. Through a sample-barcoded 5' primer and a J-beta primer mix, a second PCR was run for roughly 6 to 11 cycles. TCRdb fed the 5' RACE reads into MiXCR, producing one record per CDR3 protein. In the table there are about 640,000 distinct CDR3 sequences, about 30% of which are singletons. The data stem from a study of blood T cells in healthy people across ages. The CDR3 length is 15 residues. V gave up 5 bases and J gave up 11 bases, with 19 bases separating them. CDR1 and CDR2 (germline): MNHEY, SVGAGI. Whole-study findings and limits: Aged donors had fewer naive CD4+ cells and lower diversity than long-lived donors.

This clonotype was obtained from a woman aged 80 or older in good health. This chain joins TRBV6-5 and TRBJ1-6; D perhaps matches TRBD1 (5 bases). The sequencing input was blood. The CDR3 sequence: CASSGCIGGSTPLHF. The CDR3 DNA reads as TGTGCCAGCAGTGGCTGCATCGGGGGTTCGACACCCCTCCACTTT.